The 15 T cell receptor beta chains in this list originate from one sample, sequenced in a study of OX40 agonist ivuxolimab in advanced cancers. Clones were sequenced by immunoSEQ multiplex PCR, and TCRdb holds only the in-frame ones, with some missing. The sample contains about 76,000 clones, about 88% of which appear only once. The starting material was CD4+ or CD8+ T cells sorted from blood, obtained in a trial of the OX40 agonist ivuxolimab. The source of these receptors is an adult with an advanced solid tumor such as melanoma, head and neck, liver or kidney cancer.

This chain connects TRBV15 to TRBJ2-3, with D possibly being TRBD1 (6 bases). CDR3 length: 15 residues. Trimming pared 1 base from V and 3 bases from J, leaving 11 bases between. Germline assignment: CDR1 LNHNV and CDR2 YYDKDF (reference sequence). This CDR3 is CATSRVGALTDTQYF. The CDR3 coding sequence is TGTGCCACCAGCAGAGTGGGGGCGTTGACAGATACGCAGTATTTT.

This rearrangement joins TRBV7-2 to TRBJ1-2; TRBD1 aligns across 7 bases. Germline-derived CDR1 and CDR2 are SGHTA and FQGNSA. V was pared by 3 bases and J by 5 bases, with 6 bases of the junction left unmatched. CDR3 size: 14 residues. The CDR3 bases are TGTGCCAGCAGCTTGGGGGACAGTTTATATGGCTACACCTTC. Its translation is CASSLGDSLYGYTF.

The chain couples TRBV6-5 to TRBJ2-7; D call uncertain. The CDR3 spans 13 residues. Looked up from germline, CDR1 is MNHEY and CDR2 is SVGAGI. V was cut by 4 bases and J by 0 bases, with 7 bases left in between. The CDR3 bases are TGTGCCAGCAGTTCCCCCGGCTCCTACGAGCAGTACTTC. The encoded protein is CASSSPGSYEQYF.

About this clone itself: Other DNA sequences of this sample code for an identical CDR3. The rearrangement uses TRBV7-9 and TRBJ2-5; unclear D gene. V gave up 1 base and J gave up 9 bases, with 6 bases separating them. The germline V gene encodes CDR1 SEHNR and CDR2 FQNEAQ (reference sequence). The CDR3 is made up of 11 amino acids. In DNA, the CDR3 is TGTGCCAGCAGCTTAGGGGCGGCCCAGTACTTC. It specifies CASSLGAAQYF.

V gene TRBV6-1 combines with J gene TRBJ1-1; D gene unclear. This CDR3 is built from 12 residues. Germline CDR1 and CDR2: MNHNS and SASEGT. Deletions cut 1 base from V and 10 bases from J, with 10 bases between. CDR3 amino acids: CASSEGVGVAFF. The CDR3 DNA reads TGTGCCAGCAGTGAAGGGGTCGGAGTAGCTTTCTTT.

In this sample, this clone turned up once. The chain combines TRBV7-8 with TRBJ2-1, with 7 bases lining up with TRBD2. V gave up 4 bases and J gave up 1 base; unmatched junction bases: 7. The germline CDR1 and CDR2 sequences are SGHVS and FQNEAQ. The CDR3 spans 16 residues. The CDR3 DNA sequence: TGTGCCAGCAGCTACCCGACTAGCCCTTCCTACAATGAGCAGTTCTTC. It translates to CASSYPTSPSYNEQFF.

This chain connects TRBV2 to TRBJ1-2; D is unclear. The germline gives CDR1 SNHLY, CDR2 FYNNEI. Trimming pared 4 bases from V and 1 base from J, leaving 7 bases between. The CDR3 is 13 residues long. The DNA of the CDR3 is TGTGCCAGCAGTGGTAACCATAACTATGGCTACACCTTC. It specifies CASSGNHNYGYTF.

The gene calls are TRBV5-6 and TRBJ1-6; TRBD1 aligns across 9 bases. The CDR3 runs to 17 residues. The V gene end was trimmed by 0 bases and the J gene end by 10 bases; junction bases not matched to a gene: 11. The germline CDR1 and CDR2 sequences are SGHDT and YYEEEE. The CDR3 here is CASSLVGTGRVGSPLHF. For the CDR3, the DNA is TGTGCCAGCAGCTTGGTAGGGACAGGGAGGGTAGGGTCACCCCTCCACTTT. Together with reference TRBV5-6 and TRBJ1-6, the CDR3 gives the full variable domain: DAGVTQSPTHLIKTRGQQVTLRCSPKSGHDTVSWYQQALGQGPQFIFQYYEEEERQRGNFPDRFSGHQFPNYSSELNVNALLLGDSALYLCASSLVGTGRVGSPLHFGNGTRLTVT.

V gene TRBV30 combines with J gene TRBJ2-5; 8 bases map to TRBD2. CDR3 length: 12 amino acids. Germline CDR1 GTSNPN, CDR2 SVGIG (reference sequence). V lost 6 bases, J lost 9 bases, and 9 bases stayed unmatched. CDR3 residues: CACTGGGDPQYF. The CDR3 DNA reads TGTGCCTGTACCGGGGGGGGAGATCCCCAGTACTTC.

This sequence joins TRBV11-3 and TRBJ2-5; 9 positions match TRBD2. Germline V gives CDR1 SGHNT, CDR2 YENEEA. The ends lost 1 base at V and 3 bases at J; junction bases unmatched: 3. CDR3 length: 15 residues. The CDR3 nucleotides read TGTGCCAGCAGCTTAGTTGGCGGGGGGGAAGAGACCCAGTACTTC. Protein: CASSLVGGGEETQYF.

J is TRBJ2-1 and V is TRBV7-9; possibly TRBD2 for D (5 bases). The germline V and J ends were trimmed by 3 bases and 9 bases, with 15 bases remaining between them. The CDR3 has 14 residues. Germline CDR1 is SEHNR and CDR2 is FQNEAQ (reference sequence). Written as DNA, the CDR3 is TGTGCCAGCAGCTTTTCCGGGTCCGCGGGTGAGCAGTTCTTC. Protein: CASSFSGSAGEQFF.

This clone was seen a handful of times. This sequence joins TRBV7-9 and TRBJ1-5; D unresolved. Trimming cost V 1 base and J 8 bases, with 6 bases left between them. The CDR3 has 12 amino acids. Germline lookup yields CDR1 SEHNR and CDR2 FQNEAQ (reference sequence). CDR3 sequence (DNA): TGTGCCAGCAGCTTAGGCGGGGAGCCCCAGCATTTT. It is translated as CASSLGGEPQHF.

The rearrangement uses TRBV6-5 and TRBJ1-2; D unresolved. From germline, CDR1 is MNHEY and CDR2 SVGAGI. The CDR3 runs to 15 residues. V was trimmed by 1 base and J by 6 bases, leaving 15 bases between them. CDR3 nucleotide sequence: TGTGCCAGCAGTTACTTTTCGTCCGGGCCCAATGGCTACACCTTC. Protein sequence: CASSYFSSGPNGYTF.

The chain has TRBV30 and TRBJ1-5, with 7 nucleotides matching TRBD1. CDR1 is GTSNPN, CDR2 SVGIG, per germline (reference sequence). CDR3 size: 12 residues. V was clipped by 2 bases and J by 13 bases; unmatched bases: 8. CDR3 sequence: CAWSPTGKQQHF. The CDR3 DNA sequence: TGTGCCTGGAGTCCGACAGGGAAACAACAGCATTTT.

This chain uses TRBV5-1 with TRBJ1-2; D may be TRBD1 (5 bases). V lost 1 base and J lost 5, with 12 bases in between. The germline gives CDR1 SGHRS, CDR2 YFSETQ. The CDR3 has 14 amino acids. DNA for the CDR3: TGCGCCAGCAGCTTGCAGGGTGGTGAATATGGCTACACCTTC. This encodes CASSLQGGEYGYTF.